This T cell receptor beta chain comes out of a study of T cells in Graves' hyperthyroidism and ophthalmopathy. Stable disease denoted Graves' hyperthyroidism without ophthalmopathy progression within 18 months. With a duration under 2 months, the hyperthyroidism was newly diagnosed in patients aged 18 to 65. Germline CDR1 reads LGHDT; CDR2 reads YNNKEL (reference sequence). V dropped 2 bases and J dropped 4 bases, with 12 bases sitting between them. There are 15 residues in the CDR3. Amplified TCR beta CDR3 regions derived from RNA transcripts. RT-PCR in the first round (using the HTBI primer set) targeted the TCR CDR3. TCRdb re-analysed the multiplex PCR reads in MiXCR, keeping a single row per CDR3 protein. Of a few hundred thousand distinct CDR3 sequences listed, around 14% are singletons. In this sample, this clonotype turned up many times.

The rearrangement links TRBV3-1 to TRBJ2-1; possible D gene TRBD2, 5 bases. The sequenced sample consisted of blood. The TCR sequence derives from a woman in her thirties with Graves' hyperthyroidism. This chain's CDR3 is CASSQFLALYNEQFF. CDR3 coding DNA: TGTGCCAGCAGCCAATTCCTAGCCTTGTACAATGAGCAGTTCTTC.